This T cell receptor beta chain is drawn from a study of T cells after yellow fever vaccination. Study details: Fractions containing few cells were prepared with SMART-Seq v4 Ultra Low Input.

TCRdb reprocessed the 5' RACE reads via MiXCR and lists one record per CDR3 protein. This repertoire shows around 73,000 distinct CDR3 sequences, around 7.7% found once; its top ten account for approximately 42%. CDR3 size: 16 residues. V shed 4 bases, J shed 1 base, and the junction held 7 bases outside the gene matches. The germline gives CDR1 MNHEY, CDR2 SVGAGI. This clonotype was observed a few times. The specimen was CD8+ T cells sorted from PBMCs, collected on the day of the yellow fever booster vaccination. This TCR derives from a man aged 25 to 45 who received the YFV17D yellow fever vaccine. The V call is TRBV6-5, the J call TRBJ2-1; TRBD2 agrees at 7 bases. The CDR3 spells CASSFLRGSSYNEQFF. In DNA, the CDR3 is TGTGCCAGCAGTTTCCTTCGCGGGAGTTCCTACAATGAGCAGTTCTTC.